This TCR beta chain was found in a study of shared clonotypes between healthy human individuals. Study at large: Each donor contributed plates that comprised three CD4 naive, three CD4 memory, two CD8 naive and one CD8 memory.

The study enrolled healthy HIV-negative adults without recent acute infections or vaccinations as donors. The CDR3 is 14 amino acids. V lost 3 bases to trimming and J lost 7 bases; unmatched junction nucleotides: 7. Germline V gives CDR1 MDHEN, CDR2 SYDVKM. Deep-level running was used for the assay. Assay: immunoSEQ multiplex PCR; the TCRdb copy retains only in-frame clones and omits some. The data show about 680,000 clones, approximately 73% seen once. General observations from the study: The genetic and exposure-history diversity represented was limited by few donors.

Note on this clone: What it recognizes is unknown.

Material: memory CD4+ T cells sorted from blood. Subset defined: CD45RA-negative fraction. The chain carries TRBV28 and TRBJ1-2; 8 nucleotides align to TRBD1. This clonotype originated in a woman in her twenties or thirties in good health. The CDR3 is CASSLGQVTGGYTF. CDR3 DNA sequence: TGTGCCAGCAGTTTGGGACAGGTAACTGGTGGCTACACCTTC.